These 26 T cell receptor beta chains share one sample of origin, sequenced in a study of T cell responses to AZD1222 COVID-19 vaccine. The data were produced by immunoSEQ multiplex PCR, yet TCRdb's version contains in-frame clones alone and is incomplete. The table lists 90,000 to 150,000 clones, over 75% of them singletons. Sequencing used peripheral blood, obtained 28 days after the second dose of the MenACWY control vaccine. These receptors originate from an adult who received the MenACWY meningococcal vaccine as a control.

The chain is built from TRBV5-6 and TRBJ1-2, with D perhaps matching TRBD1 (5 bases). V gave up 0 bases and J gave up 5 bases, with 20 bases separating them. The germline V gene has CDR1 SGHDT and CDR2 YYEEEE. This CDR3 contains 17 residues. The CDR3 sequence: CASSLGWRGRGTYGYTF. The DNA for the CDR3 is TGTGCCAGCAGCTTGGGATGGAGGGGCAGAGGTACTTATGGCTACACCTTC.

The gene calls are TRBV28 and TRBJ2-1, with 9 bases lining up with TRBD1. The CDR3 spans 14 residues. Germline V gene data show CDR1 as MDHEN and CDR2 as SYDVKM. Trimming cost V 5 bases and J 8 bases; bases outside gene matches: 7. CDR3 bases: TGTGCCAGCAGTACCTGGGACAGGGCCGATGAGCAGTTCTTC. Its protein product is CASSTWDRADEQFF.

With regard to this clone: Additional DNA sequences in this sample encode the identical CDR3. The genes are TRBV6-5 and TRBJ2-7; TRBD1 aligns across 9 bases. V shed 0 bases and J 3 bases; nucleotides not matched to a gene: 3. Looked up from germline, CDR1 is MNHEY and CDR2 is SVGAGI. The CDR3 is 15 residues long. CDR3 sequence: CASSYSRQGGYEQYF. CDR3 nucleotides: TGTGCCAGCAGTTACTCCAGACAGGGGGGCTACGAGCAGTACTTC.

The genes are TRBV19 and TRBJ1-5, with D uncertain. The germline V and J ends were trimmed by 3 bases and 5 bases, with 8 bases remaining between them. CDR1 is LNHDA and CDR2 is SQIVND in the germline V gene (reference sequence). The CDR3 covers 13 residues. The CDR3 DNA sequence: TGTGCCAGTAGTATCGAGGCCCATCAGCCCCAGCATTTT. It encodes CASSIEAHQPQHF. Combining the CDR3 with reference TRBV19 and TRBJ1-5 gives the whole variable domain DGGITQSPKYLFRKEGQNVTLSCEQNLNHDAMYWYRQDPGQGLRLIYYSQIVNDFQKGDIAEGYSVSREKKESFPLTVTSAQKNPTAFYLCASSIEAHQPQHFGDGTRLSIL.

This chain connects TRBV29-1 to TRBJ1-2; TRBD1 matches at 12 bases. This CDR3 region has 17 residues. Germline values: CDR1 SQVTM, CDR2 ANQGSEA. Unmatched junction bases numbered 7, after V lost 0 bases and J lost 2 bases. The CDR3 DNA reads as TGCAGCGTTGAAGAGGGGGACAGGGGGCGCGTCAACTATGGCTACACCTTC. Translated, it gives CSVEEGDRGRVNYGYTF.

The rearrangement joins TRBV6-5 to TRBJ1-3; D is possibly TRBD1 (5 bases). This CDR3 comprises 14 residues. Trimming left V 7 bases short and J 2 bases short, with 12 bases between. Per the germline V gene, CDR1 is MNHEY and CDR2 is SVGAGI. This chain's CDR3 is CASINRDAGNTIYF. The CDR3, as DNA: TGTGCCAGCATCAATCGGGACGCTGGAAACACCATATATTTT.

The chain carries TRBV10-2 and TRBJ1-2; the D gene is possibly TRBD1 (6 bases). V was shortened by 4 bases and J by 2 bases, with 11 bases between the two germline ends. Looked up from germline, CDR1 is WSHSY and CDR2 is SAAADI. The CDR3 has 14 residues. CDR3 loop: CASSGLGGNYGYTF. The CDR3 DNA is TGCGCCAGCAGTGGGTTAGGGGGGAACTATGGCTACACCTTC.

The chain joins TRBV28 to TRBJ2-7; D unresolved. The CDR3 contains 13 residues. Germline loops: CDR1 MDHEN, CDR2 SYDVKM. Trimming stripped 7 bases from V and 2 bases from J, with 12 bases between. This chain's CDR3 is CASNAGPTYEQYF. CDR3 bases: TGTGCCAGCAATGCAGGTCCAACCTACGAGCAGTACTTC.

The rearrangement joins TRBV6-1 to TRBJ2-3, with a possible D match to TRBD1 (6 bases). The CDR3 spans 16 residues. V lost 0 bases and J 5 bases, leaving 15 bases between the germline ends. Germline CDR1 is MNHNS and CDR2 is SASEGT. The CDR3 sequence: CASSEAADRQVDTQYF. As DNA, the CDR3 is TGTGCCAGCAGTGAAGCAGCCGACAGGCAAGTAGATACGCAGTATTTT.

The chain links TRBV7-7 to TRBJ2-4; TRBD1 is a possible D gene (6 bases). V lost 5 bases and J lost 9, with 20 bases in between. This CDR3 has 15 amino acids. Germline V gene lookup returns CDR1 SSHAT and CDR2 FNYEAQ (reference sequence). The CDR3 bases are TGTGCCAGCAGCCCTACTCCGGACAGAGGGGGCATTCAGTACTTC. Residues: CASSPTPDRGGIQYF.

The J gene is TRBJ2-5, the V gene TRBV9; 10 positions match TRBD1. The germline V gene has CDR1 SGDLS and CDR2 YYNGEE. Germline trimming cut 0 bases from V and 4 bases from J; bases unmatched to any gene: 3. The CDR3 is 15 residues long. The CDR3, as DNA: TGTGCCAGCAGCGTAGGGGACAGGGGTGTAGAGACCCAGTACTTC. This codes for CASSVGDRGVETQYF.

The rearrangement uses TRBV5-4 and TRBJ2-1; 9 bases match TRBD1. Germline CDR1 and CDR2: SGHNT and YYREEE (reference sequence). CDR3 length: 17 amino acids. Trimming removed 5 bases from V and 1 base from J; junction bases left unmatched: 10. The CDR3 sequence: CASRHPPGTGSYNEQFF. DNA of the CDR3: TGTGCCAGCAGACATCCCCCCGGGACAGGGTCCTACAATGAGCAGTTCTTC.

The chain carries TRBV27 and TRBJ2-5; D call uncertain. Germline CDR1 is MNHEY and CDR2 is SMNVEV (reference sequence). CDR3 length: 14 amino acids. V lost 5 bases and J 2 bases, leaving 12 bases between the germline ends. CDR3 nucleotide sequence: TGTGCCAGCAGTCAAGTAGATGGGCAAGAGACCCAGTACTTC. Its protein is CASSQVDGQETQYF.

The chain couples TRBV5-1 to TRBJ2-2, with D tentatively TRBD1 (6 bases). Between the trimmed V and J ends, which lost 0 bases and 5 bases, there was a span of 14 bases. The germline gives CDR1 SGHRS, CDR2 YFSETQ. This CDR3 has 16 residues. Written as DNA, the CDR3 is TGCGCCAGCAGCTTGGGTTTAGGGGGAAGAACCGGGGAGCTGTTTTTT. This encodes CASSLGLGGRTGELFF.

The CDR3 here is CASSVEFASGNYNEQFF. CDR3 nucleotides: TGTGCCAGCAGCGTAGAATTTGCCAGCGGTAACTACAATGAGCAGTTCTTC. The chain is built from TRBV9 and TRBJ2-1; tentative D call: TRBD2 (5 bases). The CDR3 is 17 amino acids. The germline CDR1 and CDR2 sequences are SGDLS and YYNGEE. V lost 0 bases to trimming and J lost 3 bases, with 16 bases between them.

The chain employs TRBV10-2 and TRBJ2-1, with 9 bases that match TRBD1. CDR3 length: 13 amino acids. The ends lost 10 bases at V and 9 bases at J; junction bases unmatched: 10. Germline values: CDR1 WSHSY, CDR2 SAAADI. The chain's CDR3 is CATLDRGRVEQFF. The CDR3 nucleotides read TGCGCCACCTTGGACAGGGGCCGGGTTGAGCAGTTCTTC.

The chain's CDR3 is CASSLNRQPYGNTIYF. In nucleotides, the CDR3 is TGTGCCAGCAGCCTAAACCGTCAACCTTATGGAAACACCATATATTTT. The genes are TRBV7-8 and TRBJ1-3; D unclear. Germline CDR1 reads SGHVS; CDR2 reads FQNEAQ. V was shortened by 5 bases and J by 3 bases, with 17 bases between the two germline ends. The CDR3 extends over 16 amino acids.

The chain uses TRBV10-2 and TRBJ2-5; D may be TRBD2 (6 bases). Trimming cost V 1 base and J 6 bases, with 15 bases left between them. CDR3 length: 15 residues. Germline assignment: CDR1 WSHSY and CDR2 SAAADI. The CDR3 spells CASSEYRPSAKTQYF. CDR3 bases: TGCGCCAGCAGTGAGTATCGGCCTAGCGCAAAGACCCAGTACTTC.

This clone was recorded once. The J gene is TRBJ1-1, the V gene TRBV5-6, with unresolved D. The CDR3 loop spans 13 amino acids. V lost 4 bases to trimming and J lost 0 bases, with 7 bases between them. Per the germline V gene, CDR1 is SGHDT and CDR2 is YYEEEE. The CDR3 is CASSNPMNTEAFF. DNA of the CDR3: TGTGCCAGCAGCAACCCGATGAACACTGAAGCTTTCTTT.

The chain links TRBV3-1 (or the pseudogene TRBV3-2) to TRBJ1-6; D is unresolved. The germline gives CDR1 LGHDT, CDR2 YNNKEL (reference sequence). The CDR3 has 16 amino acids. The V end was cut by 0 bases, the J end by 5 bases, with 11 bases between. CDR3: CASSQDRRENNSPLHF. The CDR3 DNA reads TGTGCCAGCAGCCAAGATCGTCGCGAGAATAATTCACCCCTCCACTTT.

The V and J genes are TRBV6-5 and TRBJ1-3; perhaps TRBD1 as D (6 bases). Germline CDR1 reads MNHEY; CDR2 reads SVGAGI. Trimming removed 4 bases at V and 0 bases at J, with 13 bases between. CDR3 length: 16 amino acids. The CDR3 region has the DNA TGTGCCAGCAGTTTTGGGGGGGCGAGCTCTGGAAACACCATATATTTT. It codes for CASSFGGASSGNTIYF.

The genes are TRBV19 and TRBJ1-1; D ambiguous. Germline V gene lookup returns CDR1 LNHDA and CDR2 SQIVND (reference sequence). The V end lost 10 bases, the J end lost 4 bases, and 10 bases lay between the germline ends. The CDR3 consists of 11 residues. Written as DNA, the CDR3 is TGTGCCACCATTGGGGTCACTGAAGCTTTCTTT. This gives the protein CATIGVTEAFF.

The CDR3 loop is CASSYSTDTDTQYF. The CDR3 DNA reads as TGTGCCAGCAGTTACTCGACCGACACAGATACGCAGTATTTT. The chain is built from TRBV6-5 and TRBJ2-3, with D unclear. Germline CDR1 MNHEY, CDR2 SVGAGI. V dropped 0 bases and J dropped 2 bases, with 6 bases sitting between them. CDR3 length equals 14 residues.

The CDR3 sequence: CASSQREVYNEQFF. In DNA form, the CDR3 reads TGTGCCAGCAGCCAGCGGGAGGTCTACAATGAGCAGTTCTTC. V usage is TRBV3-1 (or the pseudogene TRBV3-2) and J usage is TRBJ2-1; 8 bases align to TRBD2. The length of the CDR3 is 14 residues. V trimming: 3 bases; J trimming: 3 bases; junction bases outside the gene matches: 1. Germline V gene data show CDR1 as LGHDT and CDR2 as YNNKEL (reference sequence).

The chain links TRBV5-1 to TRBJ2-7; D is uncertain. The CDR3 runs 15 residues. V was trimmed by 7 bases and J by 3 bases, leaving 20 bases between them. Germline CDR1 and CDR2: SGHRS and YFSETQ. CDR3 in amino acids: CASFGMKQQGYEQYV. The CDR3 nucleotides are TGCGCCAGCTTTGGGATGAAACAACAAGGCTACGAGCAGTACGTC.

The gene calls are TRBV19 and TRBJ1-2, with D unresolved. In germline, CDR1 is LNHDA, CDR2 SQIVND (reference sequence). The V end was cut by 5 bases, the J end by 2 bases, with 21 bases between. The CDR3 has 17 amino acids. The chain's CDR3 is CASSLPGVAPRNYGYTF. In nucleotides, the CDR3 is TGTGCCAGTAGTCTACCGGGAGTCGCCCCGCGCAACTATGGCTACACCTTC.